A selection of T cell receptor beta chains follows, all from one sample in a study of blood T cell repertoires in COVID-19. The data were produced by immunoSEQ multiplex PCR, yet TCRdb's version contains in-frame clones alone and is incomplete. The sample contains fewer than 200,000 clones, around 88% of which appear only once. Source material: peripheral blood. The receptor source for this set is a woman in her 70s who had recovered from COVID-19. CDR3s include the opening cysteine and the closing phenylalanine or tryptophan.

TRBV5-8	CASSKDRGTEAFF
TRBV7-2	CASSLAGTGGEQYF
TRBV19	CASSISTSGADTQYF
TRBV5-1	CASSLAGVGSVTFF
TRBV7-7	CASSPLGQGGYTF
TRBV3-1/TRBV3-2	CASSRLGTAFSYEQYF
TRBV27	CASSGRTSGRGEQFF
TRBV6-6	CASSPPGTFNEKLFF
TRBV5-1	CASSLGGQSNEKLFF
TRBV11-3	CASSLEAGAEYEQYF
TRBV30	CAWRGPSTDTQYF
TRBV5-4	CASSLNQGAGETQYF
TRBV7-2	CASSYDRVRGYTF
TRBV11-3	CASSNPTGAGGGDTQYF
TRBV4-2	CASSRLLAGGPSYEQYF
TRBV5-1	CASRPETGLATNEQFF
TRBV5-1	CASKSGRGSPYEQYF
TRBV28	CASSPGLAGGETQYF
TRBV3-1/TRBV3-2	CASSPLAGSSYEQYF
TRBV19	CASTPWGGDTEAFF
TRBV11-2	CASSLTVNSGNTIYF
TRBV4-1	CASSHPVGGLNEQYF
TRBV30	CAWKGGGWRGYTF
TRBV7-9	CASSKPSAGAHNEQFF
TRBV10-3	CAIRRADNQPQHF
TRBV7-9	CASSFTYEQYF
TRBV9	CASSVAVGQGTFF
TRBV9	CASSRDTTGNSPLHF
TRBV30	CAWGRTGHTEAFF
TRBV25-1	CASSAAGGAYGYTF
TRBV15	CATSRGDRGVLDYGYTF
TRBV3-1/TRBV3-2	CASSPKSGLAGDNEQFF
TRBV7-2	CASSPRGRGQPQHF
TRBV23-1	CASSPRVEGSYEQYF
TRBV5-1	CASSLAGQSGNTIYF
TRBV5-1	CASSLGQGDQPQHF
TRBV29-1	CSVERETGELFF
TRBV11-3	CASSFGSGGAREQFF
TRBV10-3	CAISEGTRGAYEQYF
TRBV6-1	CASSETSDTEAFF
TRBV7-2	CASSPGQGALGYTF
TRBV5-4	CASAPDYRSTDTQYF
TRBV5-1	CASGTGVETQYF
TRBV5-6	CASSAGRDRGYGYTF
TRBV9	CASSGSYNEQFF
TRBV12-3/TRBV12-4	CASSLSVDQPQHF
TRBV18	CASSPRTSASHEQYF
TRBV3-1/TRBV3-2	CASSRTSGTYEQYF
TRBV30	CAWSVGNSYEQYF
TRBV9	CASSGPLAGLATGGELFF
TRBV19	CASSIGWVGAAGHGYTF
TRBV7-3	CASSPPGQAYNEQFF
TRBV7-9	CASSPGTGVWNQPQHF